The sequence of this TCR beta chain was determined in a study of T cells in Graves' hyperthyroidism and ophthalmopathy (dated by TCRdb to 2018 to 2020). Study-wide context: Peripheral blood samples were taken at initial diagnosis, before any treatment was given. After sampling, hyperthyroidism patients received methimazole starting at 30 mg daily, and ophthalmopathy patients received high-dose intravenous methylprednisolone. The study also compared thyroid tissue and blood T-cell repertoires from five or six Graves' hyperthyroidism patients. Whether ophthalmopathy could be predicted prospectively was tested in an independent validation cohort made up of 18 to 20 hyperthyroidism patients plus 17 patients who later progressed to ophthalmopathy. The 75 to 100 discovery patients were randomly split 7:3 into training and test sets. TCR Vbeta CDR3 sequencing of some 140 peripheral blood samples (under 45 ophthalmopathy, around 80 hyperthyroidism and roughly 17 progressor patients) is reported in the paper. TCR V-J signatures able to tell the groups apart were searched for in a discovery cohort of approximately 95 patients, of whom more than 40 had Graves' ophthalmopathy and 57 had stable Graves' hyperthyroidism. The investigation overall reported the following: Most expanded thyroid clonotypes (frequency above 0.001) were also detected in blood, suggesting blood repertoires may reflect thyroid immune responses. Sample size was not statistically predetermined, and blinding of investigators to group allocation was not performed. In validation, the model predicted progression to ophthalmopathy a median of around 6.5 months before onset, with about 71% sensitivity and roughly 73% specificity. A model built on a 13 V-J signature distinguished ophthalmopathy from stable hyperthyroidism, reaching around 87% sensitivity and 81.08% specificity in cross-validation and 80%/75% in testing.

This clonotype was counted at least ten times. It lacks a known antigen. Base-call qualities are not available, and no considerably larger clone is one nucleotide away. The TCR beta CDR3 regions were amplified from RNA transcripts. The first round of RT-PCR for the TCR CDR3 was performed with the HTBI primer set and the Qiagen OneStep RT-PCR kit. Libraries were constructed in a second round of multiplex PCR, after which size selection and purification were carried out. Paired-end sequencing of the libraries was performed with 100 bp reads on an Illumina HiSeq2000. The paper's processing steps were these. Raw data were processed with SOAPnuke, discarding reads with adapters, uncalled bases, mean Phred below 15, or no exact constant-primer or identifier match. High-quality paired reads were merged with COPE v1.2.5, and unique nucleotide sequences were defined as clonotypes. MiTCR v1.1 was used to align the clonotypes against IMGT TRBV, TRBD and TRBJ reference segments. Analysis was restricted to V-J combinations with a frequency above 0.0001, which covered about 99% of repertoires. A TCS score was defined as the ratio of F50 (clonal expansion) to E x V (chaos), with BLOSUM62-based TCRdist applied between CDR3 peptides within each V-J. Welch's t-statistics and random forest reduced around 510 V-J features to 10 to 15, which were used in a naive Bayes classifier (R e1071). In TCRdb, the public reads were trimmed at Q25 with fastp and aligned with MiXCR, with productive beta chains retained. Each entry is one CDR3 protein sequence, shown with its most common DNA and genes. The V and J calls shown here were made by TCRdb, not taken from the authors' results. The sample table records hundreds of thousands of distinct CDR3 sequences; 14% of these occur just once. The top ten constitute more than 8.5% of the sample.

Stable Graves' hyperthyroidism was defined as the absence of progression to ophthalmopathy over 18 months of follow-up. Hyperthyroidism patients were newly diagnosed, had a disease duration of under 2 months, and were aged 18 to 65 years. Exclusion was applied to patients with uncontrolled infections, other autoimmune diseases, pregnancy or lactation. Clinical symptoms, serum thyroxine and TRAb, thyroid ultrasound, and orbital computed tomography formed the basis for the diagnoses. PBMCs were separated from roughly 9.6 ml of fresh peripheral blood using Ficoll-Paque density gradient centrifugation. Trizol reagent was used to extract total RNA, and RNA quality was then checked on an Agilent 2100 Bioanalyzer. Trimming costs V 7 bases and J 6 bases, and their ends lie 16 bases apart. CDR1 SEHNR and CDR2 FQNEAQ are derived from the germline V gene (reference sequence). Inclusive of the bounding cysteine and phenylalanine, the CDR3 is 14 residues long. Kept here is only the CDR3 DNA, which spans 42 bases and is read in frame from base 1.

The TCR originated in a young woman with Graves' hyperthyroidism. The sequenced sample was blood. The rearranged segments are TRBV7-9 and TRBJ2-1; the D gene identity is not certain. The CDR3 in this case is CASTPGAGLNEQFF. The DNA sequence follows: TGTGCCAGCACCCCTGGTGCTGGTCTCAATGAGCAGTTCTTC.